The T cell receptor beta chain described here comes from a study of identical twins. Per the germline V gene, CDR1 is MNHNY and CDR2 is SVGAGI (reference sequence). This CDR3 has 11 amino acids. V gave up 6 bases and J gave up 2 bases, with 5 bases separating them. TCRdb itself ran the 5' RACE reads through MiXCR, one entry per CDR3 protein. The table shows fewer than 500,000 distinct CDR3 sequences, with about 13% occurring only once. This sample was shared with a second study, whose subject was yellow fever vaccine responses in identical twins.

The chain uses TRBV6-6 and TRBJ2-7; D is ambiguous. The source is a young woman in good health. The source material was CD4+ T cells sorted from blood. Written as DNA, the CDR3 is TGTGCCAGCAGGGAGACCTACGAGCAGTACTTC. Protein product: CASRETYEQYF.